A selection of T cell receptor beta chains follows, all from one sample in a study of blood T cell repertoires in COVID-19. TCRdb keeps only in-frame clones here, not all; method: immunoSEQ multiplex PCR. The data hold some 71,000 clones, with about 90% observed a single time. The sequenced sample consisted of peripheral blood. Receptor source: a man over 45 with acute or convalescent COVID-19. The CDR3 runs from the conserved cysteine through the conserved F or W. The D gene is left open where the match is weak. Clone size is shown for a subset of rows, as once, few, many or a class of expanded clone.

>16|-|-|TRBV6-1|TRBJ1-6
CASSEAAGAVYSPLHF
TGTGCCAGCAGTGAAGCGGCAGGGGCGGTTTATTCACCCCTCCACTTT
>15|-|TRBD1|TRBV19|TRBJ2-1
CASKDRTSSYNEQFF
TGTGCCAGTAAGGACAGGACGAGCTCCTACAATGAGCAGTTCTTC
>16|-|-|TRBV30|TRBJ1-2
CAWNYGGAASNYGYTF
TGTGCCTGGAATTACGGCGGGGCTGCTTCTAACTATGGCTACACCTTC
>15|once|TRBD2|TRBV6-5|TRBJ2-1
CASSTTSGSFHEQFF
TGTGCCAGCAGTACGACTAGCGGGAGTTTTCATGAGCAGTTCTTC
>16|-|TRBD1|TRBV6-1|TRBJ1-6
CASSEFGGQGYSPLHF
TGTGCCAGCAGTGAATTTGGGGGACAGGGTTACTCACCCCTCCACTTT
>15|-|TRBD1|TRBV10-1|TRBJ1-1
CASSRDRGVGTEAFF
TGCGCCAGCAGCCGGGACAGGGGAGTTGGCACTGAAGCTTTCTTT
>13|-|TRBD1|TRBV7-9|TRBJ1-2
CASSKGTDYGYTF
TGTGCCAGCAGCAAAGGGACAGACTATGGCTACACCTTC
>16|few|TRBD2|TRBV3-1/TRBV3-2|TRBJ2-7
CASSKGLAVISYEQYF
TGTGCCAGCAGCAAGGGACTAGCGGTGATCTCCTACGAGCAGTACTTC
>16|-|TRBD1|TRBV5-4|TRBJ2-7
CASSFLTGGLSNEQYF
TGTGCCAGCAGCTTTTTGACAGGGGGACTATCTAACGAGCAGTACTTC
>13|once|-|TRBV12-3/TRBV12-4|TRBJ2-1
CASSLRRGNEQFF
TGTGCCAGCAGTTTACGTCGGGGCAATGAGCAGTTCTTC
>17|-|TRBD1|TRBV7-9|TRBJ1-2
CATASGQGKTAMYGYTF
TGTGCAACCGCTTCAGGACAGGGGAAAACTGCAATGTATGGCTACACCTTC
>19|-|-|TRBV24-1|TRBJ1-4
CATSESPGTARRVGEKLFF
TGTGCCACCAGTGAATCCCCCGGGACCGCCAGGAGGGTTGGGGAAAAACTGTTTTTT
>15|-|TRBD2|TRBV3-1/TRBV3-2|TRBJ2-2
CASSLRLAGTGELFF
TGTGCCAGCAGCCTTAGACTAGCGGGCACCGGGGAGCTGTTTTTT
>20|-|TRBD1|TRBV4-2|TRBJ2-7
CASSQVLWGSGTGPAYEQYF
TGTGCCAGCAGCCAAGTTTTATGGGGATCCGGGACAGGGCCGGCCTACGAGCAGTACTTC
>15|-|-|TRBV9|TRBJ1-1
CASSVPRGGNTEAFF
TGTGCCAGCAGCGTACCCAGGGGCGGGAACACTGAAGCTTTCTTT
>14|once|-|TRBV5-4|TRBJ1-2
CASSSGQANYGYTF
TGTGCCAGCAGCTCCGGACAAGCTAACTATGGCTACACCTTC
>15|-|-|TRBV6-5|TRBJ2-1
CASRGHLSSYNEQFF
TGTGCCAGCAGGGGACACCTGAGCTCCTACAATGAGCAGTTCTTC
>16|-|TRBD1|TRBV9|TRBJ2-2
CASTEGHRTGPGELFF
TGTGCCAGCACCGAAGGCCACAGGACAGGACCCGGGGAGCTGTTTTTT
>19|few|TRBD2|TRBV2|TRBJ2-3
CASRALDLWTAGRVDTQYF
TGTGCCAGCAGAGCCCTTGACCTCTGGACGGCGGGGAGGGTAGATACGCAGTATTTT
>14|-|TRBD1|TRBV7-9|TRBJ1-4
CASSRGGQHEKLFF
TGTGCCAGCAGCAGAGGGGGACAGCATGAAAAACTGTTTTTT